This paragraph covers one TCR beta chain sequence. Its matching antigen is unknown. Using viral peptide pools, the ViraFEST assay grew out antigen-specific CD4+ T cells prior to sequencing. Cultured cells yielded isolated CD4+ T cells after approximately nine days. Each person got two doses of an mRNA SARS-CoV-2 vaccine, BNT162b2 or mRNA-1273. Half-medium changes using IL-2 medium occurred on days 3 and 7. These data belong to a study of vaccination effects on CD4 cells after COVID-19. V was pared by 2 bases and J by 1 base, with 19 bases between. Germline-derived CDR1 and CDR2 are SGHRS and YFSETQ. The CDR3 contains 18 residues. Findings and limits, study-wide: Infection- and vaccine-induced clones contracted markedly late after vaccination. Relatively few convalescent patients took part in the study, which had no early post-infection timepoints.

Sequencing was performed with immunoSEQ multiplex PCR; in TCRdb, only in-frame clones are kept and a portion is missing. The sample has 67,000 or so clones, over 70% seen once. This chain connects TRBV5-1 to TRBJ1-3, with a weak D call TRBD1 (5 bases). The clonotype originates from a human donor who received a COVID-19 vaccine. Source: CD4+ T cells from PBMCs cultured with HCoV-229E spike peptides, taken after COVID-19 vaccination. CDR3 sequence reads: CASSFRPTGRESGNTIYF. In DNA form, the CDR3 reads TGCGCCAGCAGCTTTAGGCCAACGGGCAGGGAGTCTGGAAACACCATATATTTT.